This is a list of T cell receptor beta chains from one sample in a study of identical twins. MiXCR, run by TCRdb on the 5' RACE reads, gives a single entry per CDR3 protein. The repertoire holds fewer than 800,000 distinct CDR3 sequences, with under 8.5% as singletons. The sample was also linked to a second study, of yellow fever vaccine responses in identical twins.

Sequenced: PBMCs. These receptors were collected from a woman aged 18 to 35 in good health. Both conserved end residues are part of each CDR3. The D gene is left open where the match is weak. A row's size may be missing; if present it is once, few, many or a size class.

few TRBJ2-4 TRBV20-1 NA CSAPAYRGKNIQYF TGCAGTGCTCCGGCGTACCGGGGAAAAAACATTCAGTACTTC
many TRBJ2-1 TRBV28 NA CASSLSIGESSYNEQFF TGTGCCAGCAGTTTAAGTATAGGCGAGAGCTCCTACAATGAGCAGTTCTTC
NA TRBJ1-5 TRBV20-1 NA CSAASPWGLDQPQHF TGCAGTGCTGCCAGCCCTTGGGGGCTGGATCAGCCCCAGCATTTT
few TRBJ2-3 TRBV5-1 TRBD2 CASSLEPSGAQRTDTQYF TGCGCCAGCAGCTTGGAGCCTAGCGGGGCCCAGCGGACAGATACGCAGTATTTT
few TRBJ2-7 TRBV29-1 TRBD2 CSAENFGTSGSVPYEQYF TGCAGCGCCGAAAACTTCGGGACTAGCGGGAGCGTGCCCTACGAGCAGTACTTC
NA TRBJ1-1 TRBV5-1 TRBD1 CASSIAGGLNTEAFF TGCGCCAGCAGCATCGCAGGGGGCCTGAACACTGAAGCTTTCTTT
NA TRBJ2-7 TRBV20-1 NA CSARDRSGTHYEQYF TGCAGTGCTAGAGATCGTAGTGGGACCCACTACGAGCAGTACTTC
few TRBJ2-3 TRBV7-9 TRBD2 CASSYLAGVTADTQYF TGTGCCAGCAGTTACCTAGCGGGAGTTACGGCAGATACGCAGTATTTT
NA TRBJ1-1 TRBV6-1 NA CASKDRPGPMNTEAFF TGTGCCAGCAAGGACCGCCCAGGTCCCATGAACACTGAAGCTTTCTTT
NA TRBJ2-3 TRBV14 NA CASSQLLRDFGVSTDTQYF TGTGCCAGCAGCCAACTACTCCGGGACTTCGGAGTGAGCACAGATACGCAGTATTTT
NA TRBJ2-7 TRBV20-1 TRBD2 CSARLLAGGYEQYF TGCAGTGCTAGGTTACTAGCGGGAGGGTACGAGCAGTACTTC
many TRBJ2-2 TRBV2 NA CASSVAGSTGELFF TGTGCCAGCAGTGTTGCAGGCTCCACCGGGGAGCTGTTTTTT
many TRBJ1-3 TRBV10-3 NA CAIRDSSGNTIYF TGTGCCATCAGGGACAGCTCTGGAAACACCATATATTTT
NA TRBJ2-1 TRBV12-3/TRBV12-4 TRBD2 CASTLAGGLANEQFF TGTGCCAGCACGCTAGCGGGAGGGCTGGCCAATGAGCAGTTCTTC
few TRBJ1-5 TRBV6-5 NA CASSYSLGGSQPQHF TGTGCCAGCAGTTACTCTTTGGGGGGCAGTCAGCCCCAGCATTTT
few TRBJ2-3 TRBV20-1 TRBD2 CSASTPVGTRLTDTQYF TGCAGTGCTAGTACCCCCGTCGGGACTAGGCTTACAGATACGCAGTATTTT
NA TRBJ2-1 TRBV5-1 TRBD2 CASSFWDGTSGGNEQFF TGCGCCAGCAGCTTCTGGGATGGGACTAGCGGGGGCAATGAGCAGTTCTTC
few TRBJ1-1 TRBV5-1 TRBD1 CASSLTYGQVAGNTEAFF TGCGCCAGCAGCTTGACCTACGGACAGGTCGCAGGGAACACTGAAGCTTTCTTT
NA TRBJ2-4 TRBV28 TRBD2 CASSFTLSGTRGGPRRNIQYF TGTGCCAGCAGTTTTACTTTATCCGGGACTAGAGGGGGGCCACGAAGGAACATTCAGTACTTC
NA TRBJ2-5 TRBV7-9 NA CASSLEPSARGQTQYF TGTGCCAGCAGCTTAGAGCCCTCCGCGAGGGGACAGACCCAGTACTTC
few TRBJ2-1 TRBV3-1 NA CASSHIRDSKGYNEQFF TGTGCCAGCAGCCACATCCGGGACTCGAAGGGCTACAATGAGCAGTTCTTC
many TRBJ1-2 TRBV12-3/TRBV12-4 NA CASRTGGNYGYTF TGTGCCAGCAGAACCGGGGGAAACTATGGCTACACCTTC
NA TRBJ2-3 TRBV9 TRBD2 CASTHSGEYTDTQYF TGTGCCAGCACCCATAGCGGGGAATACACAGATACGCAGTATTTT
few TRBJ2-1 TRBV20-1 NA CSARDVASVGHEQFF TGCAGTGCTAGAGATGTGGCTAGCGTCGGTCATGAGCAGTTCTTC
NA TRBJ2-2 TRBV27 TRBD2 CASSLSGGAFTGELFF TGTGCCAGCAGTCTTAGCGGGGGGGCCTTCACCGGGGAGCTGTTTTTT
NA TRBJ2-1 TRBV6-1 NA CASSPRQLSSYNEQFF TGTGCCAGCAGTCCCCGACAGTTATCCTCCTACAATGAGCAGTTCTTC
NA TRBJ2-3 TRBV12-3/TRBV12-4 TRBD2 CASGNSGKYTDTQYF TGTGCCAGCGGGAATAGCGGGAAATACACAGATACGCAGTATTTT
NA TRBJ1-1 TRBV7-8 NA CASSLLEVGAFF TGTGCCAGCAGCTTATTGGAGGTGGGGGCTTTCTTT
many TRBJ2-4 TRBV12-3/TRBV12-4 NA CASSSTDNKNIQYF TGTGCCAGCAGTTCGACAGATAACAAAAACATTCAGTACTTC
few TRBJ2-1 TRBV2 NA CASSQNRVDEQFF TGTGCCAGCAGTCAGAACAGGGTCGATGAGCAGTTCTTC
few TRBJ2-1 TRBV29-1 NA CSVEMGNDNEQFF TGCAGCGTTGAAATGGGCAACGACAATGAGCAGTTCTTC
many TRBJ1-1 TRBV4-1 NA CASSRELFGTEAFF TGCGCCAGCAGCCGGGAACTATTTGGCACTGAAGCTTTCTTT
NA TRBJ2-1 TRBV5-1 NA CASSFEGNEQFF TGCGCCAGCAGCTTTGAGGGGAATGAGCAGTTCTTC
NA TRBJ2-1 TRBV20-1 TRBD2 CSARPAEGGLAGPTYNEQFF TGCAGTGCAAGGCCGGCAGAGGGAGGACTAGCGGGACCTACCTACAATGAGCAGTTCTTC
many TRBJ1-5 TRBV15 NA CATSRDLLGIDQPQHF TGTGCCACCAGCAGAGATTTGTTAGGGATTGATCAGCCCCAGCATTTT
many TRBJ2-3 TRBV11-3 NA CASSPPNTDTQYF TGTGCCAGCAGCCCCCCAAACACAGATACGCAGTATTTT
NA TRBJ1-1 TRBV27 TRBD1 CASSTGQGKGNTEAFF TGTGCCAGCAGTACAGGACAGGGAAAAGGCAACACTGAAGCTTTCTTT
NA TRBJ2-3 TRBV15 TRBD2 CATSRDKKAGARDTQYF TGTGCCACCAGCAGAGATAAAAAAGCGGGGGCCCGGGATACGCAGTATTTT
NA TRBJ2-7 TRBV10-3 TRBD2 CAIGDHSGRYEQYF TGTGCCATCGGAGACCATAGCGGGAGGTACGAGCAGTACTTC
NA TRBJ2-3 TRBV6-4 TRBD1 CASSDFPLGTASSTDTQYF TGTGCCAGCAGTGACTTCCCCCTCGGGACAGCGTCTAGCACAGATACGCAGTATTTT
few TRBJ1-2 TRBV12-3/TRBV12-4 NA CASSLAGGLLDGYTF TGTGCCAGCAGTTTAGCAGGGGGTTTACTAGATGGCTACACCTTC
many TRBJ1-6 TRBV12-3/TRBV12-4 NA CASRPNRASYNSPLHF TGTGCCAGCAGACCCAACAGGGCGTCCTATAATTCACCCCTCCACTTT
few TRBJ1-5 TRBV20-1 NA CSARRGRSNQPQHF TGCAGTGCTAGAAGAGGGAGAAGCAATCAGCCCCAGCATTTT
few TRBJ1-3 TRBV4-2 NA CASSQEPGTASGNTIYF TGTGCCAGCAGCCAAGAACCGGGGACGGCCTCTGGAAACACCATATATTTT
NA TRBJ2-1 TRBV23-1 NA CASSQILTRVRHNEQFF TGCGCCAGCAGTCAAATCTTGACTAGGGTCCGGCACAATGAGCAGTTCTTC
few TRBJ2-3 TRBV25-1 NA CASSEGRGTYADTQYF TGTGCCAGCAGTGAAGGGAGGGGGACTTACGCAGATACGCAGTATTTT
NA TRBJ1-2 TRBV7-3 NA CASSLTDGYGYTF TGTGCCAGCAGCTTAACGGACGGGTATGGCTACACCTTC
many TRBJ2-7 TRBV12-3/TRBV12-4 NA CASSLVVTEQYF TGTGCCAGCAGTTTAGTGGTTACCGAGCAGTACTTC
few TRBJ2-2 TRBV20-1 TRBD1 CSARDRRTGNAGELFF TGCAGTGCTAGAGATAGGAGGACAGGGAACGCCGGGGAGCTGTTTTTT
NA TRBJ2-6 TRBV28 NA CASSFARAGANVLTF TGTGCCAGCAGTTTTGCTCGGGCTGGGGCCAACGTCCTGACTTTC
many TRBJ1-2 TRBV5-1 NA CASSRGGSGDYGYTF TGCGCCAGCAGCCGCGGGGGGAGTGGGGACTATGGCTACACCTTC
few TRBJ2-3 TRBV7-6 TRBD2 CASSSGMASGSTDTQYF TGTGCCAGCAGCTCAGGAATGGCTAGCGGGAGCACAGATACGCAGTATTTT
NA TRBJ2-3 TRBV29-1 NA CSVEDPVPGTEFTDTQYF TGCAGCGTTGAAGACCCTGTGCCCGGGACGGAATTCACAGATACGCAGTATTTT
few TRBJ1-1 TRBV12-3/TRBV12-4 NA CASSRDRWPGAFF TGTGCCAGCAGCCGGGACCGCTGGCCCGGAGCTTTCTTT
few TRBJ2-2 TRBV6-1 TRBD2 CASRHRTGGNTGELFF TGTGCCAGCCGGCACAGAACGGGAGGGAACACCGGGGAGCTGTTTTTT
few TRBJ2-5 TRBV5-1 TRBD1 CASSIQTGGVETQYF TGCGCCAGCAGCATCCAGACAGGGGGCGTAGAGACCCAGTACTTC
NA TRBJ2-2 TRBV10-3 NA CAISEPPQVVVNTGELFF TGTGCCATCAGTGAACCTCCCCAGGTAGTCGTGAACACCGGGGAGCTGTTTTTT
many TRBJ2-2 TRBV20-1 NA CSARDYRTRSQTGELFF TGCAGTGCTAGAGATTACAGGACCCGGTCCCAAACCGGGGAGCTGTTTTTT
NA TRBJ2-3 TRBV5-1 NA CASSLVMDLADTQYF TGCGCCAGCAGCTTGGTGATGGATCTAGCAGATACGCAGTATTTT